The source of this TCR beta chain is a study of blood T cell repertoires in COVID-19. This clone was detected once. Sequencing was performed with immunoSEQ multiplex PCR; in TCRdb, only in-frame clones are kept and a portion is missing. The table records 200,000 to 300,000 clones, approximately 86% of them present only once. V dropped 6 bases and J dropped 2 bases, with 19 bases sitting between them. Germline lookup yields CDR1 MDHEN and CDR2 SYDVKM. The CDR3 has 16 residues. The receptor was derived from a human donor in a cohort sampled during active COVID-19. V and J are TRBV28 and TRBJ1-2, with D possibly TRBD1 on 5 matching bases. Sequenced input: peripheral blood. The CDR3 reads CASRSAESGQNYGYTF. CDR3 DNA: TGTGCCAGCAGATCTGCAGAGTCAGGGCAGAACTATGGCTACACCTTC.